Below, 17 T cell receptor beta chains from the same sample are listed, as sequenced in a study of shared clonotypes between healthy human individuals. Method: immunoSEQ multiplex PCR; TCRdb's copy keeps in-frame clones and lacks some. This sample has about 2.1 million clones, with about 94% found just once. Naivety among CD8 cells was defined by CD45RO negativity and positive CCR7 selection, thereby excluding terminally differentiated effector memory CD45RA+ cells. Material for sequencing was naive CD8+ T cells from PBMCs. The receptors were sampled from a man aged 18 to 30 in good health. Some clones in this sample may be carry-over from other donors' samples.

The V and J genes are TRBV2 and TRBJ1-1, with D perhaps matching TRBD1 (6 bases). The CDR3 has 12 amino acids. The V end was cut by 8 bases, the J end by 4 bases, with 11 bases between. Germline CDR1 reads SNHLY; CDR2 reads FYNNEI. This chain's CDR3 is CASYRDSTEAFF. In DNA, the CDR3 is TGTGCCAGCTACAGGGATAGCACTGAAGCTTTCTTT.

V is TRBV7-9 and J is TRBJ1-1; no clear D. V lost 4 bases and J lost 1, with 13 bases in between. The CDR3 is 15 residues long. In germline, CDR1 is SEHNR, CDR2 FQNEAQ (reference sequence). The CDR3 DNA reads TGTGCCAGCAGCTGGAGAGAATCAGAGAACACTGAAGCTTTCTTT. It yields the protein CASSWRESENTEAFF.

This chain joins TRBV6-5 and TRBJ2-2, with a weak D call TRBD1 (6 bases). The CDR3 is 15 amino acids. Germline V gene sequence: CDR1 MNHEY, CDR2 SVGAGI. V lost 0 bases and J lost 6, with 11 bases in between. Written as DNA, the CDR3 is TGTGCCAGCAGTTACTCGGAACAGGGATCCGGGGAGCTGTTTTTT. Its translation is CASSYSEQGSGELFF.

The chain combines TRBV19 with TRBJ2-2; a possible D gene is TRBD1 (6 bases). This CDR3 spans 14 amino acids. The V end lost 2 bases, the J end lost 6 bases, and 10 bases lay between the germline ends. In germline, CDR1 is LNHDA, CDR2 SQIVND (reference sequence). The CDR3 nucleotides are TGTGCCAGTAGTATAACCTCAGGGGCCGGGGAGCTGTTTTTT. Its translation is CASSITSGAGELFF.

This clone occurred a few times. The chain combines TRBV7-2 with TRBJ2-1; D might be TRBD2 (6 bases). Trimming left V 5 bases short and J 0 bases short, with 14 bases between. The CDR3 extends over 16 amino acids. The V gene's germline CDR1 is SGHTA and CDR2 FQGNSA. The CDR3 nucleotides are TGTGCCAGCAGCCGTCGTCCGGGGGACTCCTACAATGAGCAGTTCTTC. This codes for CASSRRPGDSYNEQFF.

This clone appeared a single time. This sample also contains other DNA sequences that code for the same CDR3. This chain uses TRBV9 with TRBJ1-4, with TRBD1 matching over 8 bases. This CDR3 contains 14 residues. The J segment lost 8 bases and the V segment lost 2 bases, leaving 5 bases of the junction unmatched. Germline loops: CDR1 SGDLS, CDR2 YYNGEE. Here the CDR3 reads CASSVGQGGEKLFF. For the CDR3, the DNA is TGTGCCAGCAGCGTTGGACAGGGAGGGGAAAAACTGTTTTTT.

Of note for this clone: Other nucleotide sequences from this sample produce the same CDR3. The gene calls are TRBV5-1 and TRBJ2-7, with a possible D match to TRBD1 (6 bases). The CDR3 extends over 14 amino acids. Germline CDR1 and CDR2: SGHRS and YFSETQ. The V gene lost 0 bases and the J gene lost 1 base, with 8 bases spanning the gap. In DNA, the CDR3 is TGCGCCAGCAGCTTGGTGACAGGTTCCTACGAGCAGTACTTC. It specifies CASSLVTGSYEQYF.

The rearrangement links TRBV29-1 to TRBJ1-3; D perhaps matches TRBD1 (5 bases). Germline CDR1 SQVTM, CDR2 ANQGSEA. Trimming shortened V by 4 bases and J by 4 bases, and 8 bases separated the two germline ends. The CDR3 consists of 12 residues. The CDR3 DNA reads as TGCAGCGTTGCAGGGTGGGGAAACACCATATATTTT. Translating gives CSVAGWGNTIYF.

The chain is built from TRBV7-8 and TRBJ2-7; D not certain. CDR3 length: 16 amino acids. Germline V gene lookup returns CDR1 SGHVS and CDR2 FQNEAQ. Between the trimmed V and J ends, which lost 2 bases and 2 bases, there was a span of 16 bases. The CDR3 DNA is TGTGCCAGCAGCTTAATTGAAACGGAACAAACCTACGAGCAGTACTTC. It is translated as CASSLIETEQTYEQYF.

This clone was counted a single time. CDR3: CASSDTGGSSGELFF. The CDR3 DNA reads as TGTGCCAGCAGTGATACAGGGGGGAGTAGCGGGGAGCTGTTTTTT. V usage is TRBV6-1 and J usage is TRBJ2-2, with TRBD1 matching over 8 bases. The CDR3 is made up of 15 amino acids. The V gene's germline CDR1 is MNHNS and CDR2 SASEGT. V was clipped by 3 bases and J by 7 bases; unmatched bases: 7.

The genes are TRBV7-6 and TRBJ1-1; tentatively, D is TRBD1 (6 bases). The V end was cut by 5 bases, the J end by 6 bases, with 28 bases between. There are 18 residues in the CDR3. The germline V gene has CDR1 SGHVS and CDR2 FNYEAQ. The CDR3 region is CASSTQRGGAWDISEAFF. As DNA, the CDR3 is TGTGCCAGCAGCACACAACGGGGGGGCGCTTGGGATATCTCTGAAGCTTTCTTT.

In regard to this clone: Other DNA sequences of this sample code for an identical CDR3. V is TRBV28 and J is TRBJ2-7; D call uncertain. The V end was cut by 6 bases, the J end by 0 bases, with 6 bases between. Germline CDR1 reads MDHEN; CDR2 reads SYDVKM. The CDR3 sequence is 12 residues long. For the CDR3, the DNA is TGTGCCAGCAGCCTGAGCTCCTACGAGCAGTACTTC. It codes for CASSLSSYEQYF.

V is TRBV7-9 and J is TRBJ1-3, with D hard to call. Looked up from germline, CDR1 is SEHNR and CDR2 is FQNEAQ (reference sequence). This CDR3 is 16 amino acids long. The V and J ends lost 0 bases and 0 bases respectively, with 9 bases between them. CDR3 nucleotide sequence: TGTGCCAGCAGCTTAGCGTCGACGAACTCTGGAAACACCATATATTTT. This sequence encodes CASSLASTNSGNTIYF.

The DNA of the CDR3 is TGCGCCAGCGCCGATGAAGGGAGAACAGATACGCAGTATTTT. It translates to CASADEGRTDTQYF. The rearrangement uses TRBV4-1 and TRBJ2-3; D is perhaps TRBD2 (5 bases). The CDR3 runs 14 residues. Trimming took off 8 bases at V and 3 bases at J, with 15 bases between the two ends. Germline V gene lookup returns CDR1 MGHRA and CDR2 YSYEKL.

The chain couples TRBV7-2 to TRBJ2-5, with D perhaps being TRBD1 or TRBD2 (6 bases each). The CDR3 covers 16 residues. Germline V gene sequence: CDR1 SGHTA, CDR2 FQGNSA. Trimming stripped 1 base from V and 0 bases from J, with 12 bases between. The CDR3 DNA sequence: TGTGCCAGCAGCTTAGGACGGGGGCCCTACCAAGAGACCCAGTACTTC. This encodes CASSLGRGPYQETQYF.

This clone was seen once. The rearrangement links TRBV19 to TRBJ2-1; D might be TRBD2 (5 bases). Trimming took 6 bases from V and 0 from J, leaving 9 bases between them. Germline values: CDR1 LNHDA, CDR2 SQIVND (reference sequence). This CDR3 comprises 14 residues. The CDR3 spells CASRIRDSYNEQFF. For the CDR3, the DNA is TGTGCCAGTAGGATCCGGGACTCCTACAATGAGCAGTTCTTC. The full variable domain, in which reference TRBV19 and TRBJ2-1 provide the parts outside the CDR3, is DGGITQSPKYLFRKEGQNVTLSCEQNLNHDAMYWYRQDPGQGLRLIYYSQIVNDFQKGDIAEGYSVSREKKESFPLTVTSAQKNPTAFYLCASRIRDSYNEQFFGPGTRLTVL.

The chain joins TRBV7-9 to TRBJ2-2, with TRBD1 identical over 7 bases. This CDR3 has 16 amino acids. Germline V gene lookup returns CDR1 SEHNR and CDR2 FQNEAQ (reference sequence). V trimming: 3 bases; J trimming: 7 bases; junction bases outside the gene matches: 11. CDR3 amino acids: CASSFELGTADGELFF. The CDR3 DNA reads TGTGCCAGCAGCTTCGAACTCGGGACAGCAGACGGGGAGCTGTTTTTT.